This T cell receptor (beta chain) was sequenced in a study of OX40 agonist ivuxolimab in advanced cancers. With respect to the entire study: Ivuxolimab, which targeted the costimulatory receptor OX40 (CD134), was an agonistic, fully human IgG2 monoclonal antibody. Intravenous ivuxolimab was administered to patients every 2 weeks at six dose levels: 0.01, 0.1, 0.3, 1.5, 3 and 10 mg/kg. Among the roughly 50 dose-escalation patients, around 19 had hepatocellular carcinoma, approximately 15 melanoma, 9 renal cell carcinoma and 9 head and neck cancer. A male proportion of around 81% and a mean age of roughly 55 years, ranging from 23 to 79, were recorded for the dose-escalation cohort. Patients were allowed to have had prior anti-PD-1, anti-PD-L1 or anti-CTLA-4 therapy, and 30% to 50% of the dose-escalation patients had previously received checkpoint inhibitors. Partial responses occurred in three dose-escalation patients, of whom one had hepatocellular carcinoma and two had cutaneous melanoma. The point of sequencing TCRbeta in the periphery was to test whether ivuxolimab changed TCR sequence diversity and drove clonal T-cell expansion. The paper covers the monotherapy dose-escalation part of the phase I ivuxolimab trial, which included N ≈ 57 patients. General study outcomes and caveats: In partial responders in the 0.1-3.0 mg/kg groups, normalized peripheral clonal expansion was found to be among the lowest, especially among CD8+ T cells. Low levels of normalized T-cell clonal expansion were also seen in some patients who did not respond. Clonal expansion of both CD4+ and CD8+ blood T cells was observed from baseline to week 6 at doses 0.1 to 3.0 mg/kg. After ivuxolimab, CD8+ T cells had more expanded clones than CD4+ T cells on average. Antigen specificity was not determined for the clonally expanded peripheral T cells.

A remark on this clone: The specificity of this receptor is unknown. Base qualities are not provided; no much larger clone lies one nucleotide away.

Genomic DNA was isolated from the sorted cells so that the TCRbeta CDR3 region could be sequenced. The immunoSEQ Assay was used to sequence the TCRbeta CDR3 regions. TCRdb provides this immuneACCESS table in a form limited to in-frame rearrangements. Some clones are lacking; in checked studies, under half of them reflect an unresolved V gene, and why the rest are absent is not known. Counted in this sample were 70,000 to 90,000 clones; 89% of them appeared once. About an eighth of the sample is held by the ten biggest clonotypes. Patients with autoimmune disease history or receiving systemic immunosuppression were excluded from the trial. In every dose cohort, peripheral blood was drawn for TCR sequencing at baseline, cycle 4 day 1, and cycle 7 day 1. Samples were obtained from an open-label, multicenter, first-in-human phase I dose-escalation trial of ivuxolimab. Adults with locally advanced or metastatic head and neck squamous cell, hepatocellular, melanoma or renal cell carcinoma were enrolled in the trial. Before TCR sequencing, CD4+ T cells and CD8+ T cells from peripheral blood were sorted into separate populations.

Between the V and J ends, shortened by 0 bases and 5 bases respectively, the junction contains 17 bases. The CDR3 contains 16 residues, cysteine and phenylalanine counted. This entry keeps only the CDR3 DNA: 48 bases, framed from base 1. CDR1 and CDR2, per the germline V gene, are SGHRS and YFSETQ. The sequence links TRBV5-1 to TRBJ2-5; a confident D gene designation cannot be given. The sample was CD4+ or CD8+ T cells sorted from blood, taken in a trial of the OX40 agonist ivuxolimab. The TCR was taken from an adult with an advanced solid tumor such as melanoma, head and neck, liver or kidney cancer. This receptor carries the CDR3 CASSLGPQTLRETQYF. The bases are TGCGCCAGCAGCTTGGGACCACAGACCCTTCGGGAGACCCAGTACTTC.